The 17 T cell receptor beta chains given below trace back to one sample, sequenced in a study of metastatic and nonmetastatic thyroid tumors (dated by TCRdb to 2018 to 2021). Before undergoing thyroid surgery, none of the patients had been given any kind of treatment. Receptors were amplified or captured by PCR. Sequencing relied on an Illumina HiSeq 4000. Using fastp at Q25 and MiXCR, TCRdb reprocessed the public reads and kept productive beta chains. In all, the sample holds roughly 48,000 clones, and roughly 15% of those were seen once. Clones ranked in the top ten supply under 3% of the sample. Sequencing input: blood. These receptor sequences come from a female donor with papillary thyroid cancer or a benign thyroid nodule (not recorded which). Some clones in this sample may be carry-over from other donors' samples.

This clone was detected only a few times. One end of the junction does not line up with germline, which may come from a read error. The gene calls are TRBV28 and TRBJ2-3, with 7 bases fitting TRBD2. This CDR3 has 11 residues. CDR1 MDHEN and CDR2 SYDVKM come from the germline V gene. The CDR3 coding sequence is TGTGTCAGCATGGGGACTACAAAGCAGTATTTT. It is translated as CVSMGTTKQYF.

This clone was seen repeatedly, ten times or more. The chain uses TRBV5-1 and TRBJ2-6; D is undetermined. V dropped 1 base and J dropped 0 bases, with 11 bases sitting between them. Germline CDR1 SGHRS, CDR2 YFSETQ. The CDR3 has 17 residues. The CDR3, as DNA: TGCGCCAGCAGCTTGCTGGACCCATACTCTGGGGCCAACGTCCTGACTTTC. Protein sequence: CASSLLDPYSGANVLTF.

This clone was seen repeatedly, ten times or more. The chain is built from TRBV13 and TRBJ2-3; D gene unclear. V lost 5 bases and J lost 10, with 16 bases in between. This CDR3 spans 13 amino acids. Germline assignment: CDR1 PRHDT and CDR2 FYEKMQ (reference sequence). The CDR3 DNA reads as TGTGCCAGCAGCAAAGGCTCCCTGCCTGCGCAGTATTTT. It specifies CASSKGSLPAQYF.

There are many counts of this clone. A much bigger clone sits one base away, suggesting this may be a read error. This chain links TRBV10-3 with TRBJ2-7, with D maybe TRBD2 (5 bases). V lost 3 bases to trimming and J lost 5 bases, with 20 bases between them. The CDR3 covers 16 residues. Germline V lookup: CDR1 ENHRY, CDR2 SYGVKD. The CDR3 DNA sequence: TGTGCCATCAGTGATTACTTGCGGACTCCTTCCCACGAGCAGTACTTC. Protein product: CAISDYLRTPSHEQYF.

Ten or more counts support this clone. This chain uses TRBV29-1 with TRBJ2-2; D unclear. V was shortened by 4 bases and J by 8 bases, with 8 bases between the two germline ends. Germline CDR1 reads SQVTM; CDR2 reads ANQGSEA. CDR3 size: 11 residues. CDR3 in DNA: TGCAGCGTTGTTCTTTTAGGGGAGCTGTTTTTT. This encodes CSVVLLGELFF.

This clone occurred many times. This chain joins TRBV6-1 and TRBJ1-5, with 7 positions matching TRBD1. The CDR3 is made up of 16 amino acids. The germline V gene encodes CDR1 MNHNS and CDR2 SASEGT. Unmatched junction bases numbered 10, after V lost 6 bases and J lost 2 bases. The CDR3 spells CASRQPTGYRNQPQHF. CDR3 sequence (DNA): TGTGCCAGCAGACAACCGACAGGGTATCGCAATCAGCCCCAGCATTTT.

The V call is TRBV28, the J call TRBJ2-7; 7 bases line up with TRBD1. From germline, CDR1 is MDHEN and CDR2 SYDVKM. There are 11 residues in the CDR3. The trim removed 10 bases at V and 4 bases at J, leaving 4 bases unmatched. The CDR3 DNA follows: TGTGCCACGCGGACAGGTTACGAGCAGTACTTC. Amino acids: CATRTGYEQYF.

This clone was counted ten times or more. J is TRBJ1-4 and V is TRBV25-1; D remains ambiguous. Germline V gene lookup returns CDR1 MGHDK and CDR2 SYGVNS. Trimming took off 6 bases at V and 8 bases at J, with 16 bases between the two ends. The CDR3 is 14 amino acids. This CDR3 reads CASSALGLREKLFF. In nucleotides, the CDR3 is TGTGCCAGCAGCGCCCTAGGGTTAAGGGAAAAACTGTTTTTT.

As regards this clone: Mismatch with germline at one junction end may stem from a read error. Within the sample, other DNA sequences also encode this same CDR3. Written as DNA, the CDR3 is TGCAGTGCCTCCGGGACTAGTGGACAAGAGACGCAGTACTTC. Protein: CSASGTSGQETQYF. The chain carries TRBV20-1 and TRBJ2-5, with 8 bases identical to TRBD2. The V gene's germline CDR1 is DFQATT and CDR2 SNEGSKA (reference sequence). CDR3 length: 14 residues.

This chain joins TRBV11-2 and TRBJ2-1; unclear D gene. Per the germline V gene, CDR1 is SGHAT and CDR2 is FQNNGV. The CDR3 totals 18 residues. V lost 5 bases to trimming and J lost 0 bases, with 20 bases between them. DNA for the CDR3: TGTGCCAGCAGCCGCCCCCCCGAGGACGTAAGCTCCTACAATGAGCAGTTCTTC. Its protein product is CASSRPPEDVSSYNEQFF.

This clone showed up many times. One end of the junction fails to match germline, which may point to a read error. Distinct nucleotide sequences in the sample also encode this CDR3. This chain joins TRBV9 and TRBJ2-6; no clear D gene. The CDR3 loop spans 19 amino acids. Germline values: CDR1 SGDLS, CDR2 YYNGEE. CDR3 nucleotides: TGTGCCAGCAGCGTAGGTATCTCCGGCCCAGGCTCTGGAGCCAACGTCCTGACTTTC. Its translation is CASSVGISGPGSGANVLTF.

This clone was detected many times. This CDR3 is also generated by other DNA sequences in the sample. The chain uses TRBV19 and TRBJ2-3; D call uncertain. Germline loops: CDR1 LNHDA, CDR2 SQIVND (reference sequence). CDR3 size: 13 residues. The V end lost 5 bases, the J end lost 6 bases, and 12 bases lay between the germline ends. The CDR3: CASSRTKWDTQYF. For the CDR3, the DNA is TGTGCCAGTAGTCGGACCAAGTGGGATACGCAGTATTTT.

This clone was seen at least ten times. V usage is TRBV27 and J usage is TRBJ2-1, with 10 bases lining up with TRBD2. The CDR3 is 16 amino acids. Trimming at V came to 0 bases and at J to 4 bases, leaving 3 bases not matched to a gene. Per the germline V gene, CDR1 is MNHEY and CDR2 is SMNVEV (reference sequence). The CDR3 DNA reads as TGTGCCAGCAGTTTATCCCCAGCGGGAGGGTACAATGAGCAGTTCTTC. Protein: CASSLSPAGGYNEQFF.

This clone was detected many times. The CDR3 here is CASSLDVGLSNQPQHF. The CDR3 DNA is TGTGCCAGCAGCTTGGACGTCGGACTTAGCAATCAGCCCCAGCATTTT. This chain uses TRBV5-5 with TRBJ1-5; no clear D. Germline V lookup: CDR1 SGHKS, CDR2 YYEKEE (reference sequence). V shed 0 bases and J shed 0 bases, with 10 bases lying between them. The CDR3 extends over 16 amino acids.

This clone was picked up many times. V is TRBV18 and J is TRBJ2-2; tentatively, D is TRBD1 (6 bases). The CDR3 consists of 16 residues. Germline V lookup: CDR1 KGHSH, CDR2 LQKENI. V lost 1 base and J 2 bases, leaving 11 bases between the germline ends. The DNA of the CDR3 is TGTGCCAGCTCACCACGGCAGGGGTATAACACCGGGGAGCTGTTTTTT. Translated: CASSPRQGYNTGELFF.

Many counts were recorded for this clone. CDR3 sequence: CASSLIRTGGYGYTF. Here the CDR3 DNA reads TGTGCCAGCAGTTTGATTCGGACAGGGGGCTATGGCTACACCTTC. The chain has TRBV28 and TRBJ1-2; 10 positions agree with TRBD1. With V trimmed by 3 bases and J by 4 bases, 5 bases remained unmatched. CDR1 is MDHEN and CDR2 is SYDVKM in the germline V gene. The CDR3 extends over 15 amino acids.

The chain combines TRBV28 with TRBJ1-6; 8 nucleotides match TRBD1. The trim removed 1 base at V and 10 bases at J, leaving 3 bases unmatched. Germline V CDR1 and CDR2: MDHEN, SYDVKM. This CDR3 comprises 14 residues. In nucleotides, the CDR3 is TGTGCCAGCAGTTTATCAGGGGGCAGCTCACCCCTCCACTTT. Translation gives CASSLSGGSSPLHF.